This T cell receptor beta chain is drawn from a study of shared clonotypes between healthy human individuals. Germline V gives CDR1 SNHLY, CDR2 FYNNEI. Trimming stripped 4 bases from V and 1 base from J, with 10 bases between. The CDR3 extends over 14 amino acids. Some clones are missing from TCRdb's copy, which holds only in-frame ones; the method was immunoSEQ multiplex PCR. The table shows over 1.4 million clones, with over 95% occurring only once. The sample comprised naive CD4+ T cells sorted from blood. The sample's subset: CD45RA+ positively selected. The source of this sequence is a man younger than 45 in good health. The rearrangement joins TRBV2 to TRBJ2-5; no clear D gene. The CDR3: CASSVGGSQETQYF. The CDR3 DNA sequence: TGTGCCAGCAGTGTGGGTGGCTCCCAAGAGACCCAGTACTTC.